This T cell receptor beta chain was sequenced during a study of T cells after somatic rescue of genetic block. V was trimmed by 0 bases and J by 1 base, leaving 12 bases between them. This CDR3 has 15 residues. Germline lookup yields CDR1 SQVTM and CDR2 ANQGSEA. The assay was immunoSEQ multiplex PCR, and TCRdb's table has in-frame clones only and misses some. Of under 150,000 clones listed, 80% to 95% are singletons. Sequenced material: peripheral blood mononuclear cells (PBMCs). The sequence was collected from a woman between 18 and 30 years old. This chain uses TRBV29-1 with TRBJ2-5; D tentatively fits TRBD1 or TRBD2 (6 bases each). The CDR3 bases are TGCAGCGTTGAAGATCAAGGGGGGACCCAAGAGACCCAGTACTTC. Its translation: CSVEDQGGTQETQYF. The entire variable domain, with the rest obtained from reference TRBV29-1 and TRBJ2-5, is as follows: SAVISQKPSRDICQRGTSLTIQCQVDSQVTMMFWYRQQPGQSLTLIATANQGSEATYESGFVIDKFPISRPNLTFSTLTVSNMSPEDSSIYLCSVEDQGGTQETQYFGPGTRLLVL.